This T cell receptor (beta chain) was sequenced for a study of shared clonotypes between healthy human individuals. Study-wide results and caveats: Though the depth was large, rarefaction showed that sorted-subset sequencing was incomplete.

As regards this clone: The target antigen is unknown.

The V gene end was trimmed by 4 bases and the J gene end by 5 bases; junction bases not matched to a gene: 12. Per germline, CDR1 KGHSH and CDR2 LQKENI. The CDR3 is made up of 16 amino acids. The assay was immunoSEQ multiplex PCR, and TCRdb's table has in-frame clones only and misses some. The sample consists of about 2 million clones, approximately 95% of them appearing once. The sequence came from a man younger than 35 in good health. The genes are TRBV18 and TRBJ2-5; 8 bases line up with TRBD2. The sequenced sample consisted of naive CD4+ T cells sorted from blood. The subset here: CD45RA+ positively selected. CDR3 sequence (DNA): TGTGCCAGCTCACTGACGACTAGCGATCGCCTCGAGACCCAGTACTTC. Translated: CASSLTTSDRLETQYF. The full variable domain, with the rest looked up from reference TRBV18 and TRBJ2-5, is NAGVMQNPRHLVRRRGQEARLRCSPMKGHSHVYWYRQLPEEGLKFMVYLQKENIIDESGMPKERFSAEFPKEGPSILRIQQVVRGDSAAYFCASSLTTSDRLETQYFGPGTRLLVL.